There are a few counts of the clone carrying this TCR beta chain. This CDR3 comprises 15 residues. Germline V gene lookup returns CDR1 SGHAT and CDR2 FQNNGV. The V gene lost 1 base and the J gene lost 3 bases, with 10 bases spanning the gap. This sample is part of a study of HIV-infected patients and healthy controls. Each CDR3 protein gets one entry after TCRdb re-called the 5' RACE reads with MiXCR. The data show about 64,000 distinct CDR3 sequences, with over 15% seen just once and 1.4% held by the top ten. The sequencing input was CD4+ T cells from blood. This receptor was identified in a human donor in good health. The rearrangement links TRBV11-2 to TRBJ2-1, with D uncertain. The CDR3 sequence is CASSLGRTDYNEQFF. The CDR3 nucleotides are TGTGCCAGCAGCTTAGGTAGGACGGACTACAATGAGCAGTTCTTC.